What follows are 23 T cell receptor beta chains derived from one specimen sequenced in a study of metastatic and nonmetastatic thyroid tumors. TCRdb reprocessed the PCR reads via MiXCR. This table has approximately 17,000 clones, roughly 25% appearing once. Thyroid surgery was performed in patients who had received no treatment beforehand. Material for sequencing was tumor tissue. These TCRs come from a female donor with papillary thyroid cancer or a benign thyroid nodule (not recorded which). Some clones in this sample may be carry-over from other donors' samples.

Many counts were recorded for this clone. The chain couples TRBV3-1 to TRBJ2-7, with D possibly TRBD1 on 5 matching bases. CDR3 size: 12 residues. Looked up from germline, CDR1 is LGHDT and CDR2 is YNNKEL (reference sequence). Trimming took off 4 bases at V and 4 bases at J, with 8 bases between the two ends. CDR3 protein: CASSRQIYEQYF. The CDR3 DNA is TGTGCCAGCAGCCGACAGATTTACGAGCAGTACTTC.

This clone is medium-sized within its sample. Here the CDR3 DNA reads TGTGCCAGCAGCGCGGACAGGCCCTACGAGCAGTACTTC. Amino acid sequence: CASSADRPYEQYF. The V gene is TRBV11-1, the J gene TRBJ2-7, with 7 nucleotides matching TRBD1. CDR1 and CDR2 from the germline V gene are SGHAT and FQDESV (reference sequence). This CDR3 is built from 13 residues. V lost 5 bases, J lost 2 bases, and 3 bases stayed unmatched.

The table lists this clone with many counts. DNA of the CDR3: TGTGCCAGCAGCTTAGTCCATGAGCAGTTCTTC. It codes for CASSLVHEQFF. The gene calls are TRBV7-8 and TRBJ2-1, with no clear D. V shed 1 base and J shed 8 bases, with 3 bases lying between them. This CDR3 contains 11 residues. Germline CDR1 and CDR2: SGHVS and FQNEAQ.

There are many counts of this clone. The chain uses TRBV29-1 and TRBJ2-7, with D maybe TRBD1 (5 bases). This CDR3 contains 12 residues. Trimming removed 0 bases at V and 3 bases at J, with 6 bases between. The V gene's germline CDR1 is SQVTM and CDR2 ANQGSEA. As DNA, the CDR3 is TGCAGCGTTGAAGATCAGGGCTACGAGCAGTACTTC. Translating it yields CSVEDQGYEQYF.

V and J are TRBV30 and TRBJ2-5; maybe TRBD1 (5 bases). CDR1 and CDR2 (germline): GTSNPN, SVGIG (reference sequence). Trimming removed 2 bases at V and 3 bases at J, with 13 bases between. The CDR3 loop spans 14 amino acids. The CDR3 DNA reads TGTGCCTGGAGTAGTTTAGACAGAGAAGAGACCCAGTACTTC. Amino acids: CAWSSLDREETQYF.

This clone is medium-sized within its sample. The V gene is TRBV11-2, the J gene TRBJ1-1; D might be TRBD1 (5 bases). The CDR3 spans 13 residues. Germline CDR1 SGHAT, CDR2 FQNNGV. The germline V and J ends were trimmed by 5 bases and 6 bases, with 13 bases remaining between them. CDR3 protein: CASSQSQGAEAFF. The CDR3 DNA sequence: TGTGCCAGCAGCCAGAGCCAGGGTGCTGAAGCTTTCTTT.

This clone has just a few counts. Mismatch with germline at one junction end may stem from a read error. V and J are TRBV6-1 and TRBJ2-3, with 7 bases aligning to TRBD1. The CDR3 length is 16 residues. CDR1 is MNHNS and CDR2 is SASEGT in the germline V gene. CDR3 in DNA: TGTGCCAGTAGTGGCCGCTCAGGGGGATGTACAGATACGCAGTATTTT. This gives the protein CASSGRSGGCTDTQYF.

There are a few counts of this clone. CDR3 nucleotide sequence: TGTGCCAGCAGGCCTTTGCCGCTAGCGGGAGTAGGGGAGCAGTTCTTC. It yields the protein CASRPLPLAGVGEQFF. The chain carries TRBV5-6 and TRBJ2-1, with TRBD2 matching over 10 bases. CDR1 and CDR2 (germline): SGHDT, YYEEEE. The length of the CDR3 is 16 residues. With 5 bases clipped from V and 10 bases from J, the junction kept 15 bases outside the gene matches.

As concerns this clone: Relative to the germline gene, one junction end is altered; a read error may explain this. DNA of the CDR3: TGTGCCAGCAGGGGAACAGGGGGCATCAATGAAGATTTCTTT. It is translated as CASRGTGGINEDFF. This rearrangement joins TRBV6-1 to TRBJ1-1; 9 bases are shared with TRBD1. Germline V gene data show CDR1 as MNHNS and CDR2 as SASEGT. This CDR3 has 14 amino acids.

This chain joins TRBV20-1 and TRBJ1-5; no definite D call. Germline CDR1 is DFQATT and CDR2 is SNEGSKA (reference sequence). The V end was cut by 3 bases, the J end by 6 bases, with 9 bases between. The CDR3 runs to 12 residues. The CDR3 region is CSASDGVQPQHF. In nucleotides, the CDR3 is TGCAGTGCTAGTGACGGGGTTCAGCCCCAGCATTTT.

As to this clone: This clone may be a read error of a much larger clone one base away. The same CDR3 can be traced to other DNA sequences in this sample. J is TRBJ2-5 and V is TRBV13; no definite D call. The CDR3 extends over 13 amino acids. From germline, CDR1 is PRHDT and CDR2 FYEKMQ (reference sequence). Written as DNA, the CDR3 is TGTGCCAGCAGAGTTAACAATCAAGAGGCCCAGTACTTT. Amino acids: CASRVNNQEAQYF. Together with reference TRBV13 and TRBJ2-5, the CDR3 gives the full variable domain: AAGVIQSPRHLIKEKRETATLKCYPIPRHDTVYWYQQGPGQDPQFLISFYEKMQSDKGSIPDRFSAQQFSDYHSELNMSSLELGDSALYFCASRVNNQEAQYFGPGTRLLVL.

The chain uses TRBV18 and TRBJ2-7; D perhaps matches TRBD2 (6 bases). Germline V gives CDR1 KGHSH, CDR2 LQKENI. This CDR3 is 15 amino acids long. Trimming cost V 5 bases and J 1 base, with 15 bases left between them. The CDR3 loop reads CASSTGVVDSYEQYF. The CDR3 nucleotides are TGTGCCAGCTCAACGGGAGTGGTGGATTCCTACGAGCAGTACTTC.

This clone appeared a few times. At one end the junction does not follow the germline gene, possibly because of a read error. V usage is TRBV28 and J usage is TRBJ2-7; weak D call: TRBD1 (6 bases). The V gene's germline CDR1 is MDHEN and CDR2 SYDVKM. The CDR3 extends over 17 amino acids. For the CDR3, the DNA is TGTGCCAGCATTTTCATCAGGGGTTGTGGAAAGGGGCTCGAGCAGTACTTT. This encodes CASIFIRGCGKGLEQYF. The whole variable domain, remainder taken from reference TRBV28 and TRBJ2-7, is DVKVTQSSRYLVKRTGEKVFLECVQDMDHENMFWYRQDPGLGLRLIYFSYDVKMKEKGDIPEGYSVSREKKERFSLILESASTNQTSMYLCASIFIRGCGKGLEQYFGPGTRLTVT.

This clone occurred many times. The gene calls are TRBV2 and TRBJ1-6, with D unclear. The CDR3 covers 15 residues. Between the trimmed V and J ends, which lost 2 bases and 12 bases, there was a span of 17 bases. Looked up from germline, CDR1 is SNHLY and CDR2 is FYNNEI. The chain's CDR3 is CASSEMEAPSLPLHF. In DNA form, the CDR3 reads TGTGCCAGCAGTGAAATGGAGGCACCCTCTTTACCCCTCCACTTT.

This clone has at least ten counts. Other nucleotide sequences from this sample produce the same CDR3. The V and J genes are TRBV18 and TRBJ2-3; no definite D call. Germline lookup yields CDR1 KGHSH and CDR2 LQKENI. V gave up 3 bases and J gave up 2 bases, with 3 bases separating them. The CDR3 spans 12 residues. The CDR3 nucleotides read TGTGCCAGCTCACCGACCACAGATACGCAGTATTTT. As protein: CASSPTTDTQYF.

This clone showed up just a few times. A single base separates this from a much larger clone, so it may be a read error. V gene TRBV15 combines with J gene TRBJ2-1, with 10 nucleotides matching TRBD1. The germline CDR1 and CDR2 sequences are LNHNV and YYDKDF (reference sequence). The CDR3 is made up of 13 amino acids. The CDR3 DNA reads as TGTTCCACCAGCAGGGACAGGGGAGGCGAGCAGTTCTTC. Amino acid sequence: CSTSRDRGGEQFF. Full variable domain (missing parts from reference TRBV15 and TRBJ2-1): DAMVIQNPRYQVTQFGKPVTLSCSQTLNHNVMYWYQQKSSQAPKLLFHYYDKDFNNEADTPDNFQSRRPNTSFCFLDIRSPGLGDTAMYLCSTSRDRGGEQFFGPGTRLTVL.

The table lists this clone with a few counts. The genes are TRBV28 and TRBJ1-4, with 8 bases lining up with TRBD1. With 5 bases clipped from V and 6 bases from J, the junction kept 11 bases outside the gene matches. Germline V gene lookup returns CDR1 MDHEN and CDR2 SYDVKM. The CDR3 length is 16 residues. The CDR3 sequence: CASSPYSGQDHEKLFF. CDR3 nucleotides: TGTGCCAGCAGTCCTTACTCGGGACAGGACCATGAAAAACTGTTTTTT.

The gene calls are TRBV9 and TRBJ2-2, with 7 bases lining up with TRBD2. The germline V gene encodes CDR1 SGDLS and CDR2 YYNGEE. The CDR3 loop spans 16 amino acids. V trimming: 0 bases; J trimming: 0 bases; junction bases outside the gene matches: 2. The CDR3 here is CASSVGGGANTGELFF. CDR3 bases: TGTGCCAGCAGCGTAGGTGGGGGGGCGAACACCGGGGAGCTGTTTTTT.

This clone was observed at least ten times. The germline gene is not matched at one end of the junction; a read error may be the cause. Other DNA variants within this sample encode the same CDR3. J is TRBJ1-3 and V is TRBV20-1, with a weak D call TRBD1 (6 bases). The V gene's germline CDR1 is DFQATT and CDR2 SNEGSKA (reference sequence). The CDR3 is 11 residues long. CDR3 DNA: TGCAGTGCCTGGGACACCTACACCATATATTTC. This translates into CSAWDTYTIYF.

By share of the sample, this clone is medium-sized (0.01 to 0.1%). This sequence joins TRBV20-1 and TRBJ1-1, with 7 positions matching TRBD1. Germline V lookup: CDR1 DFQATT, CDR2 SNEGSKA (reference sequence). The CDR3 runs to 15 residues. V trimming: 0 bases; J trimming: 0 bases; junction bases outside the gene matches: 4. The CDR3 DNA sequence: TGCAGTGCTAGAGATCCGGGACAGATGAACACTGAAGCTTTCTTT. It translates to CSARDPGQMNTEAFF.

This clone has a count of ten or more. The chain joins TRBV11-3 to TRBJ2-3; D is possibly TRBD1 (6 bases). Germline V gene sequence: CDR1 SGHNT, CDR2 YENEEA. Deletions cut 1 base from V and 4 bases from J, with 6 bases between. The CDR3 sequence is 13 residues long. This CDR3 reads CASSLGQADTQYF. The CDR3 DNA follows: TGTGCCAGCAGCTTAGGACAGGCAGATACGCAGTATTTT. The whole variable domain, remainder taken from reference TRBV11-3 and TRBJ2-3, is EAGVVQSPRYKIIEKKQPVAFWCNPISGHNTLYWYLQNLGQGPELLIRYENEEAVDDSQLPKDRFSAERLKGVDSTLKIQPAELGDSAVYLCASSLGQADTQYFGPGTRLTVL.

This clone was seen ten or more times. V gene TRBV10-2 combines with J gene TRBJ1-2, with D possibly matching TRBD1 (6 bases). The V end was cut by 10 bases, the J end by 0 bases, with 12 bases between. Germline loops: CDR1 WSHSY, CDR2 SAAADI. This CDR3 region has 13 residues. The CDR3 protein is CATADRPNYGYTF. Here the CDR3 DNA reads TGCGCCACCGCGGACAGACCTAACTATGGCTACACCTTC.

This clone is termed medium-sized. The chain recombines TRBV6-5 with TRBJ2-7, with 14 positions matching TRBD2. Germline CDR1 reads MNHEY; CDR2 reads SVGAGI. The CDR3 spans 17 residues. V lost 2 bases to trimming and J lost 2 bases; unmatched junction nucleotides: 5. CDR3 region: CASSYTGLAGGTYEQYF. The CDR3 DNA is TGTGCCAGCAGTTACACCGGACTAGCGGGGGGCACCTACGAGCAGTACTTC.